These T cell receptor beta chains were read from a single sample in a study of blood T cell repertoires in COVID-19. Clones were sequenced by immunoSEQ multiplex PCR, and TCRdb holds only the in-frame ones, with some missing. The sample consists of just over 200,000 clones, 85% to 90% of them appearing once. The source material was peripheral blood. The receptors were gathered from a man aged 80 or over with acute or convalescent COVID-19. Both conserved end residues are part of each CDR3. D genes are given only for firm matches. Expanded clones are given a class, and other clones once, few, many or no size at all.

j_call	d_call	clone_size	v_call	cdr3_aa	cdr3_nt
TRBJ1-2	TRBD1	NA	TRBV27	CASRGTGVLQGYTF	TGTGCCAGCAGGGGGACAGGGGTGCTTCAAGGCTACACCTTC
TRBJ2-7	NA	NA	TRBV29-1	CSVENSPYEQYF	TGCAGCGTTGAAAACAGCCCCTACGAGCAGTACTTC
TRBJ2-4	NA	NA	TRBV3-1/TRBV3-2	CASSQRLAKNIQYF	TGTGCCAGCAGTCAACGGTTAGCCAAAAACATTCAGTACTTC
TRBJ2-1	TRBD2	NA	TRBV19	CASRGPGLAAYNEQFF	TGTGCCAGTAGGGGCCCGGGACTAGCGGCCTACAATGAGCAGTTCTTC
TRBJ2-1	TRBD1	NA	TRBV7-9	CASSVRQGVYNEQFF	TGTGCCAGCAGCGTTCGACAGGGGGTCTACAATGAGCAGTTCTTC
TRBJ2-3	TRBD2	once	TRBV5-1	CASSRGLAGADTQYF	TGCGCCAGCAGCCGAGGACTAGCGGGGGCGGATACGCAGTATTTT
TRBJ2-2	TRBD2	NA	TRBV5-1	CASSLGPLAGTGELFF	TGCGCCAGCAGCTTGGGGCCCCTAGCGGGAACCGGGGAGCTGTTTTTT
TRBJ2-2	TRBD1	many	TRBV4-1	CASSLRTGGGTGELFF	TGCGCCAGCAGCCTTCGGACAGGTGGGGGCACCGGGGAGCTGTTTTTT
TRBJ1-2	NA	NA	TRBV18	CASSPPDRNNYGYTF	TGTGCCAGCTCACCACCAGACAGAAATAACTATGGCTACACCTTC
TRBJ1-4	NA	once	TRBV30	CAWHSRGVGEKLFF	TGTGCCTGGCACAGCAGGGGTGTCGGGGAAAAACTGTTTTTT
TRBJ2-7	NA	NA	TRBV28	CASGAGYEQYF	TGTGCCAGCGGGGCCGGCTACGAGCAGTACTTC
TRBJ2-3	NA	once	TRBV5-1	CASSYSDGGVDTQYF	TGCGCCAGCAGCTACTCGGACGGGGGTGTGGATACGCAGTATTTT
TRBJ2-7	TRBD2	NA	TRBV5-1	CASSLGLAGGTYEQYF	TGCGCCAGCAGCTTGGGGCTAGCGGGAGGAACCTACGAGCAGTACTTC
TRBJ2-1	NA	NA	TRBV19	CASSKQGSSYNEQFF	TGTGCCAGTAGTAAACAAGGGAGCTCCTACAATGAGCAGTTCTTC
TRBJ1-6	NA	NA	TRBV4-2	CASSQKQGNSPLHF	TGTGCCAGCAGCCAGAAACAGGGTAATTCACCCCTCCACTTT
TRBJ1-1	NA	NA	TRBV11-2	CASSSIPRGIAEAFF	TGTGCCAGCAGCTCCATTCCAAGGGGCATAGCTGAAGCTTTCTTT
TRBJ2-7	TRBD1	NA	TRBV7-9	CASSDRGTGGDEQYF	TGTGCCAGCAGCGACAGGGGGACAGGGGGAGACGAGCAGTACTTC
TRBJ2-7	NA	NA	TRBV9	CASSVGSGATVGQYF	TGTGCCAGCAGCGTAGGTTCAGGGGCGACCGTCGGGCAGTACTTC
TRBJ1-4	TRBD1	NA	TRBV5-1	CASSPGQGAQGEKLFF	TGCGCCAGCAGCCCCGGACAGGGGGCGCAAGGGGAAAAACTGTTTTTT
TRBJ2-1	NA	few	TRBV27	CASSPGTQGIEQFF	TGTGCCAGCAGTCCCGGGACACAGGGTATTGAGCAGTTCTTC